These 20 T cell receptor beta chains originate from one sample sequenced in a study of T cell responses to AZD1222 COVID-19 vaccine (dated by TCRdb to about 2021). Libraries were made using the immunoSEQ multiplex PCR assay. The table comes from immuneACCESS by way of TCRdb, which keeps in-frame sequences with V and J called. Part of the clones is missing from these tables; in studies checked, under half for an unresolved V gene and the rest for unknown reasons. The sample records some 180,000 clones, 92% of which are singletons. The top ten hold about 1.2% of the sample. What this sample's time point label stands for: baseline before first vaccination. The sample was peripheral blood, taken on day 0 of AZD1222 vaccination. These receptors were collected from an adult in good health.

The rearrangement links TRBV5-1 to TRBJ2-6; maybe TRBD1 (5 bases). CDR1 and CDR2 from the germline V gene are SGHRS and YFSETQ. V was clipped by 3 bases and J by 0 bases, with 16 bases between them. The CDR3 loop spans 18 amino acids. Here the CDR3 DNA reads TGCGCCAGCAGCTCAACGACAGACTCCGCCTCTGGGGCCAACGTCCTGACTTTC. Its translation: CASSSTTDSASGANVLTF.

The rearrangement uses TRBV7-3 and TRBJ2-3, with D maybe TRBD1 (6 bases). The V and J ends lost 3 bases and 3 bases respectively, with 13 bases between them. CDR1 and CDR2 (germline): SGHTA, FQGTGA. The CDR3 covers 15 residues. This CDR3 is CASSLMDSRTDTQYF. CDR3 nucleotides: TGTGCCAGCAGCTTGATGGACAGCCGAACAGATACGCAGTATTTT. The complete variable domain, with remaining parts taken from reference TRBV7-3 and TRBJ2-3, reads GAGVSQTPSNKVTEKGKYVELRCDPISGHTALYWYRQSLGQGPEFLIYFQGTGAADDSGLPNDRFFAVRPEGSVSTLKIQRTERGDSAVYLCASSLMDSRTDTQYFGPGTRLTVL.

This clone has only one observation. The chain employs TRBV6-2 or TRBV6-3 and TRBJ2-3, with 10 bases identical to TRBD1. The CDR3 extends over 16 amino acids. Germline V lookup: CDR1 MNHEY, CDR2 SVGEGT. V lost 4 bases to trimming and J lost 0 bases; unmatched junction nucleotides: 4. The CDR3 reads CASSWTGGISTDTQYF. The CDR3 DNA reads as TGTGCCAGCAGTTGGACAGGGGGAATAAGCACAGATACGCAGTATTTT.

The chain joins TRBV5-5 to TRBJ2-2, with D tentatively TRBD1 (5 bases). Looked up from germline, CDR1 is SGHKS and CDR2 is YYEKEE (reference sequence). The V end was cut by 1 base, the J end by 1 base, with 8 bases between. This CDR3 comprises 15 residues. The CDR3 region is CASSLIRVNTGELFF. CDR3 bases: TGTGCCAGCAGCTTGATCAGGGTGAACACCGGGGAGCTGTTTTTT. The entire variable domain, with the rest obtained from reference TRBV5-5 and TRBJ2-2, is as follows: DAGVTQSPTHLIKTRGQQVTLRCSPISGHKSVSWYQQVLGQGPQFIFQYYEKEERGRGNFPDRFSARQFPNYSSELNVNALLLGDSALYLCASSLIRVNTGELFFGEGSRLTVL.

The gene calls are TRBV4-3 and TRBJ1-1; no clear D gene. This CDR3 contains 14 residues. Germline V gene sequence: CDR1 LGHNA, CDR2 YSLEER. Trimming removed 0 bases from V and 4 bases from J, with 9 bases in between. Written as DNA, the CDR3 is TGCGCCAGCAGCCAAGATTCAAGGGCCACTGAAGCTTTCTTT. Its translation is CASSQDSRATEAFF.

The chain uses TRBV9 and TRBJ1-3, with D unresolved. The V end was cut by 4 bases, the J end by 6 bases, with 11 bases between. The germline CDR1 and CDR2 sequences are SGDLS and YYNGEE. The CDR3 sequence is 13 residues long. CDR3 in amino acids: CASSPQNINTIYF. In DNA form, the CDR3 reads TGTGCCAGCAGCCCCCAAAACATAAACACCATATATTTT. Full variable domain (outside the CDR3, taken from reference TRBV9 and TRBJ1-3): DSGVTQTPKHLITATGQRVTLRCSPRSGDLSVYWYQQSLDQGLQFLIQYYNGEERAKGNILERFSAQQFPDLHSELNLSSLELGDSALYFCASSPQNINTIYFGEGSWLTVV.

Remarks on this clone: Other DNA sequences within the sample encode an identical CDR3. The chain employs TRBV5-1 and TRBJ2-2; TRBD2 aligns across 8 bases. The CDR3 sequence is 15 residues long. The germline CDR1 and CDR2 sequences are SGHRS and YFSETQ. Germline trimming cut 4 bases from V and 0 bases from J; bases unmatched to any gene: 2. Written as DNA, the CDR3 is TGCGCCAGCAGCCCGGGAGGGACGAACACCGGGGAGCTGTTTTTT. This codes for CASSPGGTNTGELFF.

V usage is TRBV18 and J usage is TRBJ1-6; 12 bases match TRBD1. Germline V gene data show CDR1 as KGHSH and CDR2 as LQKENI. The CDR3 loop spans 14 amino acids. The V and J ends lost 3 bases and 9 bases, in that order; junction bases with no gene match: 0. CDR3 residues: CASSPGQGASPLHF. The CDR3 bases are TGTGCCAGCTCACCGGGACAGGGGGCTTCACCCCTCCACTTT.

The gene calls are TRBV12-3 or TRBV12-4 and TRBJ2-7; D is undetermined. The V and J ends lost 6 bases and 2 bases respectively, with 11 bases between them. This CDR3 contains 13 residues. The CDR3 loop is CASSSTLAYEQYF. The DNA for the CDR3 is TGTGCCAGCAGCTCGACCCTTGCCTACGAGCAGTACTTC.

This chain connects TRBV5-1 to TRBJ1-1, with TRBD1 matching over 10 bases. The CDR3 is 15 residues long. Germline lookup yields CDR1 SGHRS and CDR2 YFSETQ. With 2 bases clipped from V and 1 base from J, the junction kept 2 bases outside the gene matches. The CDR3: CASSFGTGANTEAFF. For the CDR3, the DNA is TGCGCCAGCAGCTTTGGGACAGGGGCGAACACTGAAGCTTTCTTT.

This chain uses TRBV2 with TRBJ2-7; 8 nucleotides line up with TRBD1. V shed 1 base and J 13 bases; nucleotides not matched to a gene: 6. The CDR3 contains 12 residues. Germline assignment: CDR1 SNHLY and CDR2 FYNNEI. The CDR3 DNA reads TGTGCCAGCAGTGAAGTAGGGGACAGGCGATACTTC. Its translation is CASSEVGDRRYF.

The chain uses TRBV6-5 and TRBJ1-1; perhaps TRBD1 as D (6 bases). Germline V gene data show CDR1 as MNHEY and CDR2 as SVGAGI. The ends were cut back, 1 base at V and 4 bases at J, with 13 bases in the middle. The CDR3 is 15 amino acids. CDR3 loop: CASSYFSGAITEAFF. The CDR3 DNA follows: TGTGCCAGCAGTTACTTTTCGGGGGCGATCACTGAAGCTTTCTTT.

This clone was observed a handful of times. The CDR3 protein is CASSPTRDAPYEQYF. The CDR3 DNA reads TGTGCCAGCAGTCCTACTAGGGACGCCCCCTACGAGCAGTACTTC. This chain joins TRBV6-5 and TRBJ2-7; perhaps D is TRBD1 or TRBD2 (5 bases each). The CDR3 contains 15 residues. V dropped 5 bases and J dropped 2 bases, with 16 bases sitting between them. Per the germline V gene, CDR1 is MNHEY and CDR2 is SVGAGI.

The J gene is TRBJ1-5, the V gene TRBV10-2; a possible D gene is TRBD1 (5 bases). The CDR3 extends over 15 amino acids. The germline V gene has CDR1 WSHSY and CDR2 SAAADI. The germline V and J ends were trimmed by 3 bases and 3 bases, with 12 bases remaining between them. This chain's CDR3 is CASSDPGTNNQPQHF. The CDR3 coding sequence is TGCGCCAGCAGTGACCCGGGGACGAACAATCAGCCCCAGCATTTT.

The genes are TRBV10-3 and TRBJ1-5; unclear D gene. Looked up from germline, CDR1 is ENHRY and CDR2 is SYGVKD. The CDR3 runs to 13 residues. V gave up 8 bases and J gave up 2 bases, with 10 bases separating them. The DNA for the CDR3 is TGTGCCATCGGGGTTGACGGCAATCAGCCCCAGCATTTT. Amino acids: CAIGVDGNQPQHF.

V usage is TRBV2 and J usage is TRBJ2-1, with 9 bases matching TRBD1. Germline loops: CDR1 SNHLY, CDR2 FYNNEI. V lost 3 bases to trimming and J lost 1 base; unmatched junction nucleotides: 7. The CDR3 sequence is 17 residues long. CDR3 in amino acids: CASSDGTGFPSYNEQFF. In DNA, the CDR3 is TGTGCCAGCAGTGATGGGACAGGGTTCCCTTCCTACAATGAGCAGTTCTTC. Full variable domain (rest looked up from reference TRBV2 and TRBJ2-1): EPEVTQTPSHQVTQMGQEVILRCVPISNHLYFYWYRQILGQKVEFLVSFYNNEISEKSEIFDDQFSVERPDGSNFTLKIRSTKLEDSAMYFCASSDGTGFPSYNEQFFGPGTRLTVL.

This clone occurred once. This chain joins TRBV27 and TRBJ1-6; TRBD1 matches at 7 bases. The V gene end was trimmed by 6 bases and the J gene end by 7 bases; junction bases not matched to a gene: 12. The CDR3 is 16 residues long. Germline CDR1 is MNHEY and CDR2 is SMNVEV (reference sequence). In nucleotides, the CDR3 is TGTGCCAGCAGGGTACAGGGGAATGAGGGGAATTCACCCCTCCACTTT. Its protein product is CASRVQGNEGNSPLHF.

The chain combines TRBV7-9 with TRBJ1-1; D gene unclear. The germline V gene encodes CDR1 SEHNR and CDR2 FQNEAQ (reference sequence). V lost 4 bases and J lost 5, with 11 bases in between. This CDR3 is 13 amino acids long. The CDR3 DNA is TGTGCCAGCAGCTGGGGAGGTGATACTGAAGCTTTCTTT. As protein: CASSWGGDTEAFF. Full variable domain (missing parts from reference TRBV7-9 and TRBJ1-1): DTGVSQNPRHKITKRGQNVTFRCDPISEHNRLYWYRQTLGQGPEFLTYFQNEAQLEKSRLLSDRFSAERPKGSFSTLEIQRTEQGDSAMYLCASSWGGDTEAFFGQGTRLTVV.

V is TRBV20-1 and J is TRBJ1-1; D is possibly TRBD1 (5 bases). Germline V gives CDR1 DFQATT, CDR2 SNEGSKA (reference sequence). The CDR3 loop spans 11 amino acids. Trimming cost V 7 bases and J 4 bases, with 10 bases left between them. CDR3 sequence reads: CSGTGPTEAFF. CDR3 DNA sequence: TGCAGTGGAACAGGCCCCACTGAAGCTTTCTTT.

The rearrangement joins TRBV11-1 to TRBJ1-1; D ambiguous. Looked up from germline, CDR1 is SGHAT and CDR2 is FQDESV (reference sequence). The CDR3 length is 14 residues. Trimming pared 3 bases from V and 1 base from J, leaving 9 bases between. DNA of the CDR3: TGTGCCAGCAGCTTGGTGGCGTGGAACACTGAAGCTTTCTTT. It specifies CASSLVAWNTEAFF. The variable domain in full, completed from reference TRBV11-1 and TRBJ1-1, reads EAEVAQSPRYKITEKSQAVAFWCDPISGHATLYWYRQILGQGPELLVQFQDESVVDDSQLPKDRFSAERLKGVDSTLKIQPAELGDSAMYLCASSLVAWNTEAFFGQGTRLTVV.